The next 18 T cell receptor beta chains were all read from a single sample in a study of blood T cells in healthy people across ages. Next came a second PCR, run for about 6 to 12 cycles, which used a sample-barcoded 5' primer along with a J-beta primer mix. Using its own MiXCR run on the 5' RACE reads, TCRdb lists one record per CDR3 protein. This table has about a million distinct CDR3 sequences, roughly 51% appearing once. The sample taken for sequencing was blood. The receptors originated from a woman aged 60-75 years in good health.

This clonotype was detected only once. V and J are TRBV5-1 and TRBJ2-7; 9 bases align to TRBD1. Germline values: CDR1 SGHRS, CDR2 YFSETQ. This CDR3 has 14 residues. V was pared by 4 bases and J by 6 bases, with 8 bases of the junction left unmatched. In nucleotides, the CDR3 is TGCGCCAGCAGCATCGGGACAGGGTTCAGCGAGCAGTACTTC. Its translation: CASSIGTGFSEQYF.

This chain uses TRBV15 with TRBJ2-7; 9 nucleotides match TRBD1. The V segment lost 0 bases and the J segment 6 bases; nucleotides outside the gene matches: 6. Germline lookup yields CDR1 LNHNV and CDR2 YYDKDF (reference sequence). There are 15 residues in the CDR3. In DNA, the CDR3 is TGTGCCACCAGCAGAGACCTCAGGACAGGGGCCGAGCAGTACTTC. Translated, it gives CATSRDLRTGAEQYF.

This clonotype was observed many times. The chain couples TRBV4-1 to TRBJ2-4, with D unclear. The CDR3 has 15 residues. The ends were cut back, 2 bases at V and 0 bases at J, with 8 bases in the middle. Germline V lookup: CDR1 MGHRA, CDR2 YSYEKL. The CDR3 sequence is CASSQLRLAKNIQYF. Written as DNA, the CDR3 is TGCGCCAGCAGCCAACTTCGACTAGCCAAAAACATTCAGTACTTC.

This chain uses TRBV6-5 with TRBJ2-3; 9 positions agree with TRBD2. The CDR3 runs to 17 residues. The ends lost 0 bases at V and 4 bases at J; junction bases unmatched: 8. CDR1 and CDR2 (germline): MNHEY, SVGAGI. The CDR3 DNA is TGTGCCAGCAGTTACTCCCATAGCGGGAGTAGGTCAGATACGCAGTATTTT. Its translation is CASSYSHSGSRSDTQYF.

With respect to this clonotype: A read error may explain this, as a much larger clone is one base away. CDR3 sequence (DNA): TGTACCAGCAGTGGCAGCAGCAATGAAAAACTGTTTTTT. Translated: CTSSGSSNEKLFF. The J gene is TRBJ1-4, the V gene TRBV25-1, with unresolved D. Germline V CDR1 and CDR2: MGHDK, SYGVNS. The CDR3 has 13 residues.

The rearrangement links TRBV21-1 to TRBJ2-6; the table's D call of TRBD1 was not tested on the DNA. TRBV21-1 is an annotated pseudogene. The CDR3 sequence is 17 residues long. The CDR3 DNA is TGTGCCAGCAGCGCTACAGGGTTCCTTTCTGGGGCCAACGTCCGGACTTTC. It yields the protein CASSATGFLSGANVRTF.

V gene TRBV7-6 combines with J gene TRBJ2-3; TRBD2 matches 11 bases. Germline CDR1 SGHVS, CDR2 FNYEAQ. This CDR3 has 15 amino acids. V trimming: 9 bases; J trimming: 2 bases; junction bases outside the gene matches: 7. The CDR3 bases are TGTGCCAGTTCGATAGCGGGAGGGCCCACAGATACGCAGTATTTT. Its translation: CASSIAGGPTDTQYF.

This clonotype was seen once. The CDR3 region is CASSFARGPSGANVLTF. The CDR3 DNA follows: TGTGCCAGCAGTTTTGCTCGTGGGCCGTCGGGGGCCAACGTCCTGACTTTC. The chain is built from TRBV28 and TRBJ2-6, with no clear D. Germline V gene lookup returns CDR1 MDHEN and CDR2 SYDVKM. Trimming left V 3 bases short and J 4 bases short, with 16 bases between. This CDR3 contains 17 residues.

The chain uses TRBV28 and TRBJ2-7, with D perhaps matching TRBD1 (6 bases). Deletions cut 3 bases from V and 3 bases from J, with 12 bases between. The germline gives CDR1 MDHEN, CDR2 SYDVKM. The CDR3 loop spans 14 amino acids. CDR3 sequence: CASSFVQGLYEQYF. The CDR3 bases are TGTGCCAGCAGTTTCGTACAGGGTCTCTACGAGCAGTACTTC. Combining the CDR3 with reference TRBV28 and TRBJ2-7 gives the whole variable domain DVKVTQSSRYLVKRTGEKVFLECVQDMDHENMFWYRQDPGLGLRLIYFSYDVKMKEKGDIPEGYSVSREKKERFSLILESASTNQTSMYLCASSFVQGLYEQYFGPGTRLTVT.

Regarding this clonotype: The junction does not match germline at one end; this may be a read error. V and J are TRBV28 and TRBJ2-5; tentatively, D is TRBD1 (5 bases). The CDR3 contains 13 residues. The germline V gene has CDR1 MDHEN and CDR2 SYDVKM. The CDR3 DNA follows: TGTACCAGCAAGCAGGGCGGTGAAGAGACCCAGTACTTC. It encodes CTSKQGGEETQYF.

The V call is TRBV7-9, the J call TRBJ1-1; weak D call: TRBD1 (5 bases). CDR3 length equals 14 residues. Trimming took off 0 bases at V and 7 bases at J, with 12 bases between the two ends. Germline loops: CDR1 SEHNR, CDR2 FQNEAQ (reference sequence). CDR3 coding DNA: TGTGCCAGCAGCTTAGCGATGAAGGGGATTGAAGCTTTCTTT. Translated: CASSLAMKGIEAFF.

This clonotype was detected many times. The rearrangement joins TRBV28 to TRBJ2-3, with 8 nucleotides matching TRBD2. Germline CDR1 and CDR2: MDHEN and SYDVKM. After removal of 3 bases from V and 5 bases from J, the junction contained 7 bases not matched to a gene. The CDR3 is 15 residues long. The CDR3 DNA reads TGTGCCAGCAGTTTTTCCGGGAGGGGTAGAGATACGCAGTATTTT. Protein: CASSFSGRGRDTQYF.

CDR3 amino acids: CSAFRTDSYEQYF. The CDR3 nucleotides are TGCAGTGCTTTTAGGACAGACTCCTACGAGCAGTACTTC. The V gene is TRBV20-1, the J gene TRBJ2-7, with a possible D match to TRBD1 (6 bases). Trimming shortened V by 5 bases and J by 0 bases, and 11 bases separated the two germline ends. This CDR3 spans 13 amino acids. Germline values: CDR1 DFQATT, CDR2 SNEGSKA (reference sequence).

The chain joins TRBV7-9 to TRBJ2-1; weak D call: TRBD2 (5 bases). V lost 1 base to trimming and J lost 6 bases, with 13 bases between them. The CDR3 has 15 amino acids. In germline, CDR1 is SEHNR, CDR2 FQNEAQ (reference sequence). CDR3 DNA sequence: TGTGCCAGCAGCTTAGGGGGAAATGGAGGCAATGAGCAGTTCTTC. Translation: CASSLGGNGGNEQFF.

This chain links TRBV28 with TRBJ1-5; unclear D gene. Germline values: CDR1 MDHEN, CDR2 SYDVKM. Between the trimmed V and J ends, which lost 7 bases and 1 base, there was a span of 14 bases. The CDR3 consists of 15 residues. The CDR3 is CASNTIEDSNQPQHF. The CDR3, as DNA: TGTGCCAGCAACACCATTGAGGACAGCAATCAGCCCCAGCATTTT. Full variable domain (remainder filled in from reference TRBV28 and TRBJ1-5): DVKVTQSSRYLVKRTGEKVFLECVQDMDHENMFWYRQDPGLGLRLIYFSYDVKMKEKGDIPEGYSVSREKKERFSLILESASTNQTSMYLCASNTIEDSNQPQHFGDGTRLSIL.

This chain links TRBV4-3 with TRBJ1-5; tentatively, D is TRBD1 (5 bases). CDR3 size: 17 residues. Germline loops: CDR1 LGHNA, CDR2 YSLEER. The germline V and J ends were trimmed by 0 bases and 3 bases, with 15 bases remaining between them. The CDR3 nucleotides read TGCGCCAGCAGCCAAGATTGGCAGGGAAGGATCAATCAGCCCCAGCATTTT. Its protein product is CASSQDWQGRINQPQHF.

V gene TRBV4-2 combines with J gene TRBJ2-1; D call uncertain. CDR3 size: 16 residues. Germline CDR1 and CDR2: LGHNA and YNFKEQ. Trimming took off 2 bases at V and 0 bases at J, with 11 bases between the two ends. The CDR3 is CASSQNGRSSYNEQFF. CDR3 sequence (DNA): TGTGCCAGCAGCCAAAACGGCCGCAGCTCCTACAATGAGCAGTTCTTC.

A few counts support this clonotype. V is TRBV10-3 and J is TRBJ2-5, with TRBD2 identical over 7 bases. V lost 4 bases, J lost 7 bases, and 18 bases stayed unmatched. This CDR3 region has 17 residues. CDR1 ENHRY and CDR2 SYGVKD come from the germline V gene. The CDR3 sequence: CAISALAPSVAGSTQYF. CDR3 nucleotides: TGTGCCATCAGTGCCCTCGCTCCGTCGGTAGCGGGCTCGACCCAGTACTTC.